One T cell receptor (beta chain) is described in this entry. Its antigen is as yet unknown. A CD45RO/CCR7/CD25/CD127/CD95/CD27 panel sorted naive, central memory, regulatory and stem cell-like memory CD4+ cells. The data are from a study of beta chain features in type 1 diabetes. Study background: Patients were similar to healthy donors in age and gender (as well as in cell yields). Study-wide results and limits: Possibly, sequencing cDNA over-represented cells that had high TCR expression levels.

The entirety of the isolated RNA underwent reverse transcription, so expressed TCRB transcripts were sequenced. Method: immunoSEQ multiplex PCR; TCRdb's copy keeps in-frame clones and lacks some. The table lists about 150,000 clones, nearly 50% of them singletons. Sequencing used Tregs from blood. The receptor comes from a man aged 18 to 30 in good health.

Written as DNA, the CDR3 is TGTGCCTGGACCGTCGGGACAGGGACTAGCACAGATACGCAGTATTTT. Its translation is CAWTVGTGTSTDTQYF. V is TRBV30 and J is TRBJ2-3, with 9 positions matching TRBD1. This CDR3 is 16 amino acids long. V shed 4 bases, J shed 0 bases, and the junction held 8 bases outside the gene matches. CDR1 GTSNPN and CDR2 SVGIG come from the germline V gene (reference sequence).